The 22 T cell receptor beta chains below come from one sample, sequenced in a study of blood T cell repertoires in COVID-19. Sequenced by immunoSEQ multiplex PCR; TCRdb stores in-frame clones only, minus some. Counted here are tens of thousands of clones, around 87% occurring once; the ten biggest clones make up 62%. Sequencing input: peripheral blood. These receptors came from a man between 65 and 85 years old with acute or convalescent COVID-19.

This chain links TRBV11-2 with TRBJ1-5; D ambiguous. The CDR3 spans 16 residues. V lost 7 bases and J 2 bases, leaving 18 bases between the germline ends. Germline lookup yields CDR1 SGHAT and CDR2 FQNNGV. CDR3 nucleotide sequence: TGTGCCAGCACCCTACGAGAGAGGAGGGGCAATCAGCCCCAGCATTTT. Its protein product is CASTLRERRGNQPQHF. The full variable domain, its missing parts supplied by reference TRBV11-2 and TRBJ1-5, is EAGVAQSPRYKIIEKRQSVAFWCNPISGHATLYWYQQILGQGPKLLIQFQNNGVVDDSQLPKDRFSAERLKGVDSTLKIQPAKLEDSAVYLCASTLRERRGNQPQHFGDGTRLSIL.

A few counts support this clone. The CDR3 reads CASSPSQVDTTGYTF. CDR3 nucleotide sequence: TGTGCCAGCTCACCTTCTCAGGTCGACACAACGGGCTACACCTTC. The chain employs TRBV18 and TRBJ1-2; unclear D gene. Germline CDR1 and CDR2: KGHSH and LQKENI. The CDR3 runs to 15 residues. Trimming took 3 bases from V and 8 from J, leaving 19 bases between them.

The chain is built from TRBV7-8 and TRBJ2-7, with 8 bases fitting TRBD1. Germline CDR1 and CDR2: SGHVS and FQNEAQ. V lost 3 bases and J lost 7; bases outside the gene matches: 8. The CDR3 sequence is 14 residues long. CDR3 DNA: TGTGCCAGCAGCTTTTCGGGACAGGCGGGGGAGCAGTACTTC. It encodes CASSFSGQAGEQYF.

The CDR3 DNA follows: TGTGCCAGCAGGGACAGGGCTTCCTACAATGAGCAGTTCTTC. It translates to CASRDRASYNEQFF. The chain combines TRBV2 with TRBJ2-1, with TRBD1 matching over 8 bases. Trimming cost V 6 bases and J 1 base; bases outside gene matches: 2. The germline V gene encodes CDR1 SNHLY and CDR2 FYNNEI. CDR3 length: 14 amino acids.

The rearrangement links TRBV6-6 to TRBJ1-5; 8 nucleotides agree with TRBD1. The CDR3 consists of 14 residues. Germline V CDR1 and CDR2: MNHNY, SVGAGI (reference sequence). The V and J ends lost 4 bases and 4 bases, in that order; junction bases with no gene match: 3. CDR3 protein: CASSLDRVNQPQHF. The CDR3 nucleotides read TGTGCCAGCAGTTTGGACAGGGTAAATCAGCCCCAGCATTTT.

The chain couples TRBV6-2 or TRBV6-3 to TRBJ2-3, with 8 positions matching TRBD2. Germline V gene lookup returns CDR1 MNHEY and CDR2 SVGEGT. The junction had 11 bases not matched to a gene; V was cut back by 6 bases and J by 6 bases. The CDR3 runs to 15 residues. The CDR3: CASSVDTGGPDTQYF. CDR3 nucleotides: TGTGCCAGCAGCGTTGACACGGGGGGGCCTGATACGCAGTATTTT.

This clone was recorded once. The genes are TRBV5-1 and TRBJ1-1; no clear D. Trimming cost V 5 bases and J 3 bases, with 11 bases left between them. CDR3 size: 13 residues. Germline CDR1 is SGHRS and CDR2 is YFSETQ. Here the CDR3 DNA reads TGCGCCAGCAGTCTCCTGGTAGACACTGAAGCTTTCTTT. It specifies CASSLLVDTEAFF.

In regard to this clone: One junction end does not reproduce the germline sequence, and a read error may be involved. V gene TRBV6-1 combines with J gene TRBJ1-6; 9 nucleotides match TRBD1. CDR1 and CDR2 (germline): MNHNS, SASEGT. The CDR3 totals 19 residues. The CDR3 region has the DNA TGTGCCAGCAGAGAAGGGACAGGGTCTTTCTCTCGAATGAATTCACCCCTCCACTTT. It yields the protein CASREGTGSFSRMNSPLHF.

The chain employs TRBV5-4 and TRBJ2-5, with a tentative D call TRBD2 (5 bases). The V gene's germline CDR1 is SGHNT and CDR2 YYREEE (reference sequence). The CDR3 is 13 amino acids. The germline V and J ends were trimmed by 5 bases and 1 base, with 9 bases remaining between them. CDR3 coding DNA: TGTGCCAGCAGACTAGACACCCAAGAGACCCAGTACTTC. This translates into CASRLDTQETQYF.

The chain carries TRBV5-1 and TRBJ2-5; 7 bases line up with TRBD2. CDR3 length equals 15 residues. Germline CDR1 SGHRS, CDR2 YFSETQ. V lost 0 bases, J lost 5 bases, and 7 bases stayed unmatched. The CDR3 reads CASSLGLADWETQYF. As DNA, the CDR3 is TGCGCCAGCAGCTTGGGACTAGCCGACTGGGAGACCCAGTACTTC.

CDR3 coding DNA: TGTGCCAGCAACCTCCAGGGGACTAGCGGCACCGGGGAGCTGTTTTTT. Translating it yields CASNLQGTSGTGELFF. This rearrangement joins TRBV9 to TRBJ2-2, with TRBD2 matching 11 bases. Per the germline V gene, CDR1 is SGDLS and CDR2 is YYNGEE. The trim removed 6 bases at V and 4 bases at J, leaving 8 bases unmatched. The CDR3 runs 16 residues.

J is TRBJ1-5 and V is TRBV19, with 9 bases lining up with TRBD1. This CDR3 has 13 residues. The ends lost 7 bases at V and 7 bases at J; junction bases unmatched: 5. CDR1 is LNHDA, CDR2 SQIVND, per germline (reference sequence). The CDR3 loop reads CASNRGLGQPQHF. CDR3 in DNA: TGTGCCAGTAACAGGGGGCTAGGGCAGCCCCAGCATTTT.

This chain joins TRBV24-1 and TRBJ1-2; the D gene is possibly TRBD1 (6 bases). This CDR3 spans 13 amino acids. Germline V gene data show CDR1 as KGHDR and CDR2 as SFDVKD. Trimming left V 7 bases short and J 9 bases short, with 17 bases between. The CDR3 spells CATSTGSPRSYTF. The DNA of the CDR3 is TGTGCCACCAGCACAGGGTCCCCCAGGAGCTACACCTTC.

The CDR3 loop reads CASSPPGVLTEAFF. The CDR3 DNA sequence: TGTGCCAGCTCACCACCGGGAGTGCTCACTGAAGCTTTCTTT. V is TRBV18 and J is TRBJ1-1; D not certain. CDR1 and CDR2 from the germline V gene are KGHSH and LQKENI. Trimming pared 0 bases from V and 4 bases from J, leaving 9 bases between. CDR3 length: 14 amino acids. Looking up the rest from reference TRBV18 and TRBJ1-1 gives the full variable domain: NAGVMQNPRHLVRRRGQEARLRCSPMKGHSHVYWYRQLPEEGLKFMVYLQKENIIDESGMPKERFSAEFPKEGPSILRIQQVVRGDSAAYFCASSPPGVLTEAFFGQGTRLTVV.

The chain joins TRBV27 to TRBJ2-1, with a possible D match to TRBD2 (5 bases). Germline V gene lookup returns CDR1 MNHEY and CDR2 SMNVEV (reference sequence). CDR3 length: 16 residues. Trimming cost V 7 bases and J 1 base, with 17 bases left between them. DNA for the CDR3: TGTGCCAGCAACCCCTCGACTATAGCATCCTACAATGAGCAGTTCTTC. Translating it yields CASNPSTIASYNEQFF.

This clone was picked up a small number of times. This sequence joins TRBV9 and TRBJ2-1; D call uncertain. The germline CDR1 and CDR2 sequences are SGDLS and YYNGEE. The germline V and J ends were trimmed by 2 bases and 3 bases, with 15 bases remaining between them. The CDR3 runs 16 residues. The CDR3 nucleotides are TGTGCCAGCAGCGTCGGGTCCTCCTACCACTACAATGAGCAGTTCTTC. Encoded protein: CASSVGSSYHYNEQFF.

The J gene is TRBJ2-3, the V gene TRBV28; possibly TRBD1 for D (6 bases). This CDR3 is built from 17 residues. In germline, CDR1 is MDHEN, CDR2 SYDVKM. Trimming took off 3 bases at V and 1 base at J, with 17 bases between the two ends. The CDR3 reads CASSFGVGAGGTDTQYF. The CDR3 region has the DNA TGTGCCAGCAGTTTCGGGGTAGGGGCAGGGGGCACAGATACGCAGTATTTT.

This rearrangement joins TRBV11-2 to TRBJ2-6; D gene ambiguous. The germline CDR1 and CDR2 sequences are SGHAT and FQNNGV. With 2 bases removed from V and 4 bases from J, the gap between germline ends came to 9 bases. CDR3 length equals 15 residues. The CDR3 loop is CASSLLGTGANVLTF. Written as DNA, the CDR3 is TGTGCCAGCAGCTTACTCGGTACGGGGGCCAACGTCCTGACTTTC.

The chain couples TRBV30 to TRBJ1-4, with D perhaps matching TRBD1 (5 bases). This CDR3 has 12 amino acids. The V end was cut by 6 bases, the J end by 4 bases, with 9 bases between. Germline V lookup: CDR1 GTSNPN, CDR2 SVGIG (reference sequence). CDR3 nucleotides: TGTGCCTGCTCAGGGATTAATGAAAAACTGTTTTTT. Its translation is CACSGINEKLFF.

The genes are TRBV9 and TRBJ2-1; TRBD1 agrees at 7 bases. The CDR3 has 14 amino acids. Germline V gene data show CDR1 as SGDLS and CDR2 as YYNGEE. With V trimmed by 4 bases and J by 6 bases, 7 bases remained unmatched. The DNA of the CDR3 is TGTGCCAGCAGCATCCGGACAGGAGGCAATGAGCAGTTCTTC. As protein: CASSIRTGGNEQFF.

The CDR3 region is CASSRTGSRYEQYF. In DNA form, the CDR3 reads TGTGCCAGCTCCCGGACAGGGTCTCGCTACGAGCAGTACTTC. V usage is TRBV2 and J usage is TRBJ2-7, with 8 bases lining up with TRBD1. Germline V lookup: CDR1 SNHLY, CDR2 FYNNEI. J gave up 3 bases and V 8 bases, and 9 bases lay outside the gene matches. The CDR3 is made up of 14 amino acids.

The rearrangement joins TRBV6-1 to TRBJ1-3, with 7 nucleotides matching TRBD1. This CDR3 comprises 17 residues. Germline V gives CDR1 MNHNS, CDR2 SASEGT. V shed 3 bases and J 0 bases; nucleotides not matched to a gene: 8. The CDR3 region is CASSEDRPGVSGNTIYF. The CDR3 DNA is TGTGCCAGCAGTGAGGACAGGCCAGGGGTCTCTGGAAACACCATATATTTT.